Shown below are 21 T cell receptor beta chains from a single sample sequenced in a study of blood T cell repertoires in COVID-19. Profiling relied on immunoSEQ multiplex PCR, and the TCRdb table lists in-frame clones only, not all of them. The table lists roughly 130,000 clones, over 75% of them singletons. The sample was peripheral blood. These receptors originate from a man aged 55 to 70 with active or convalescent COVID-19.

This rearrangement joins TRBV5-1 to TRBJ2-3, with D possibly being TRBD1 (6 bases). Between the trimmed V and J ends, which lost 4 bases and 7 bases, there was a span of 19 bases. The germline V gene encodes CDR1 SGHRS and CDR2 YFSETQ. The CDR3 has 15 amino acids. CDR3 DNA sequence: TGCGCCAGCAGCCTTCCAGGGGCGGCCTCCCATACGCAGTATTTT. This encodes CASSLPGAASHTQYF.

This clone has only one observation. The same CDR3 arises from other DNA sequences in this sample as well. The chain employs TRBV7-9 and TRBJ1-1; 7 bases match TRBD1. The germline gives CDR1 SEHNR, CDR2 FQNEAQ (reference sequence). V shed 5 bases, J shed 5 bases, and the junction held 5 bases outside the gene matches. CDR3 length equals 13 residues. The CDR3 reads CASSQQGLTEAFF. DNA for the CDR3: TGTGCCAGCAGCCAACAGGGGTTAACTGAAGCTTTCTTT.

The chain couples TRBV19 to TRBJ1-1, with 9 bases fitting TRBD1. The CDR3 totals 15 residues. The germline gives CDR1 LNHDA, CDR2 SQIVND (reference sequence). With 5 bases clipped from V and 9 bases from J, the junction kept 13 bases outside the gene matches. The CDR3 sequence is CASSPGTGSLGKAFF. The CDR3 coding sequence is TGTGCCAGTAGTCCAGGGACAGGGTCATTGGGGAAAGCTTTCTTT.

The chain recombines TRBV21-1 with TRBJ1-3; the table's D call, TRBD1, has no DNA check behind it. TRBV21-1 is recorded as a pseudogene. The CDR3 spans 18 residues. CDR3 nucleotides: TGTGCCAGCAGCAAAGGTTGGCCAGGGGAATTCTCTGGAAACACCATATATTTT. It encodes CASSKGWPGEFSGNTIYF.

The chain recombines TRBV5-6 with TRBJ2-3; 7 bases are shared with TRBD1. The V segment lost 3 bases and the J segment 1 base; nucleotides outside the gene matches: 11. CDR3 length equals 17 residues. Looked up from germline, CDR1 is SGHDT and CDR2 is YYEEEE. The CDR3 protein is CASSSSGTVSGTDTQYF. The CDR3 DNA sequence: TGTGCCAGCAGCTCCTCCGGGACAGTGAGTGGCACAGATACGCAGTATTTT.

This chain connects TRBV9 to TRBJ2-1; a weak D match, TRBD2 (6 bases). This CDR3 contains 17 residues. CDR1 and CDR2 from the germline V gene are SGDLS and YYNGEE. The V end lost 0 bases, the J end lost 0 bases, and 13 bases lay between the germline ends. In nucleotides, the CDR3 is TGTGCCAGCAGCGTAGCTACTGCGGGGTTCTCCTACAATGAGCAGTTCTTC. Amino acid sequence: CASSVATAGFSYNEQFF.

The rearrangement links TRBV5-6 to TRBJ2-4, with 9 bases identical to TRBD2. The CDR3 extends over 15 amino acids. The V gene's germline CDR1 is SGHDT and CDR2 YYEEEE. With 1 base clipped from V and 4 bases from J, the junction kept 3 bases outside the gene matches. The CDR3 here is CASSLRLAGKNIQYF. The CDR3 nucleotides read TGTGCCAGCAGCTTGAGGCTAGCGGGGAAAAACATTCAGTACTTC.

The chain recombines TRBV19 with TRBJ2-7; D is possibly TRBD2 (7 bases). Germline CDR1 LNHDA, CDR2 SQIVND (reference sequence). CDR3 length: 14 residues. V gave up 5 bases and J gave up 3 bases, with 14 bases separating them. DNA for the CDR3: TGTGCCAGTAGTCGGGGGGCTAGCGGCTACGAGCAGTACTTC. This encodes CASSRGASGYEQYF.

The chain has TRBV19 and TRBJ2-1; 7 bases are a match to TRBD2. Looked up from germline, CDR1 is LNHDA and CDR2 is SQIVND (reference sequence). The CDR3 consists of 16 residues. V lost 7 bases and J lost 0; bases outside the gene matches: 9. CDR3 nucleotide sequence: TGTGCCAGTACCTTACGCCGCGGGAGCTCCTACAATGAGCAGTTCTTC. Encoded protein: CASTLRRGSSYNEQFF.

The V gene is TRBV28, the J gene TRBJ2-7, with 8 positions matching TRBD2. V was pared by 10 bases and J by 4 bases, with 12 bases of the junction left unmatched. CDR1 and CDR2 from the germline V gene are MDHEN and SYDVKM. The CDR3 sequence is 14 residues long. CDR3 loop: CATRGGTQVYEQYF. DNA of the CDR3: TGTGCCACCCGGGGGGGGACACAAGTTTACGAGCAGTACTTC.

The chain is built from TRBV3-1 (or the pseudogene TRBV3-2) and TRBJ2-1; 10 bases line up with TRBD2. J was trimmed by 7 bases and V by 11 bases; bases with no gene match: 5. This CDR3 contains 12 residues. Germline V gives CDR1 LGHDT, CDR2 YNNKEL (reference sequence). The CDR3: CASRAGGNEQFF. The DNA for the CDR3 is TGTGCCTCCCGAGCGGGGGGGAATGAGCAGTTCTTC.

Only one count was recorded for this clone. The chain joins TRBV5-1 to TRBJ1-2; 7 bases are a match to TRBD1. Per the germline V gene, CDR1 is SGHRS and CDR2 is YFSETQ. This CDR3 is built from 15 residues. Trimming removed 5 bases from V and 0 bases from J; junction bases left unmatched: 7. CDR3 amino acids: CASSSPGQPNYGYTF. The CDR3 DNA sequence: TGCGCCAGCAGTTCGCCGGGACAGCCTAACTATGGCTACACCTTC.

The chain combines TRBV5-3 with TRBJ2-1; 9 nucleotides agree with TRBD2. TRBV5-3 is identified as an open reading frame with a role that is uncertain. CDR3 length: 16 amino acids. V lost 9 bases to trimming and J lost 0 bases; unmatched junction nucleotides: 10. As DNA, the CDR3 is TGTGCCAAATCGAGAAGCGGGAGGCACTCCTACAATGAGCAGTTCTTC. Amino acids: CAKSRSGRHSYNEQFF.

This chain links TRBV4-3 with TRBJ2-3; 15 nucleotides line up with TRBD2. The CDR3 is made up of 16 amino acids. Germline assignment: CDR1 LGHNA and CDR2 YSLEER. V trimming: 3 bases; J trimming: 4 bases; junction bases outside the gene matches: 2. The CDR3 DNA follows: TGCGCCAGCAGCCAGGGGACTAGCGGGGGGTCAGATACGCAGTATTTT. Protein sequence: CASSQGTSGGSDTQYF.

The V gene is TRBV5-4, the J gene TRBJ1-1; the D gene is possibly TRBD1 (6 bases). Germline CDR1 SGHNT, CDR2 YYREEE (reference sequence). With 4 bases removed from V and 4 bases from J, the gap between germline ends came to 14 bases. The CDR3 is 14 amino acids. The CDR3 nucleotides are TGTGCCAGCAGCCCACGGGGGGGGGCCACTGAAGCTTTCTTT. This translates into CASSPRGGATEAFF.

The CDR3 sequence: CASSLTAAGQTQYF. The CDR3 DNA is TGTGCCAGCAGCTTGACAGCCGCCGGTCAGACCCAGTACTTC. This chain uses TRBV7-9 with TRBJ2-5; weak D call: TRBD1 (5 bases). The CDR3 runs 14 residues. The V and J ends lost 3 bases and 6 bases respectively, with 14 bases between them. Per the germline V gene, CDR1 is SEHNR and CDR2 is FQNEAQ (reference sequence).

The chain uses TRBV7-8 and TRBJ1-2, with 12 positions matching TRBD1. The V and J ends lost 2 bases and 8 bases, in that order; junction bases with no gene match: 12. Germline V gives CDR1 SGHVS, CDR2 FQNEAQ. This CDR3 is built from 17 residues. The CDR3 reads CASSLLTGTGGAWGYTF. The CDR3 DNA follows: TGTGCCAGCAGCTTACTTACCGGGACAGGGGGCGCGTGGGGCTACACCTTC.

This chain uses TRBV20-1 with TRBJ2-2; TRBD2 aligns across 7 bases. Germline values: CDR1 DFQATT, CDR2 SNEGSKA (reference sequence). This CDR3 has 19 residues. Germline trimming cut 3 bases from V and 4 bases from J; bases unmatched to any gene: 20. CDR3 DNA sequence: TGCAGTGCTAGTGGCCCTACTAGCGCCCGATCCGGAGTCACCGGGGAGCTGTTTTTT. It translates to CSASGPTSARSGVTGELFF.

This chain uses TRBV24-1 with TRBJ2-1, with 7 nucleotides matching TRBD1. Germline V gene sequence: CDR1 KGHDR, CDR2 SFDVKD. The CDR3 extends over 16 amino acids. V trimming: 0 bases; J trimming: 7 bases; junction bases outside the gene matches: 8. The CDR3 protein is CATSDLRGQEPNEQFF. CDR3 bases: TGTGCCACCAGTGATTTGCGAGGACAGGAACCAAATGAGCAGTTCTTC.

V usage is TRBV7-9 and J usage is TRBJ2-1, with a weak D call TRBD1 (5 bases). The germline gives CDR1 SEHNR, CDR2 FQNEAQ (reference sequence). CDR3 length: 15 amino acids. Trimming removed 2 bases from V and 6 bases from J, with 14 bases in between. CDR3 nucleotides: TGTGCCAGCAGCTTAACGCAAGGACAAGCCAATGAGCAGTTCTTC. Amino acids: CASSLTQGQANEQFF.

This chain joins TRBV19 and TRBJ1-4; 7 nucleotides line up with TRBD1. Trimming cost V 6 bases and J 8 bases; bases outside gene matches: 3. The germline V gene encodes CDR1 LNHDA and CDR2 SQIVND (reference sequence). The CDR3 extends over 12 amino acids. This CDR3 is CASSGGQEKLFF. The CDR3 DNA is TGTGCCAGTAGCGGGGGACAGGAAAAACTGTTTTTT.